A single sample gave rise to the 7 T cell receptor beta chains below, sequenced in a study of blood T cells in healthy people across ages. A sample-barcoded 5' primer and a J-beta primer mix were used in a second PCR of about 6 to 12 cycles. MiXCR, applied by TCRdb to the 5' RACE reads, yields one record per CDR3 protein. The top ten clones hold about a fifth of a sample with 650,000 to 800,000 distinct CDR3 sequences, more than 40% of them seen once. The sequencing sample was made of blood. These receptors originate from a man in his 60s in good health.

This clonotype was seen a few times. The gene calls are TRBV7-2 and TRBJ2-2; the D gene is possibly TRBD2 (7 bases). Germline V gene lookup returns CDR1 SGHTA and CDR2 FQGNSA. This CDR3 is built from 21 residues. V lost 5 bases, J lost 2 bases, and 30 bases lay in between. CDR3 bases: TGTGCCAGCAGCATACGCTTAGGGGGTTCGCGGGGGTCGTCTAACACCGGGGAGCTGTTTTTT. It is translated as CASSIRLGGSRGSSNTGELFF.

This chain joins TRBV2 and TRBJ1-5; D perhaps matches TRBD1 (5 bases). The CDR3 spans 15 residues. The germline V and J ends were trimmed by 5 bases and 1 base, with 12 bases remaining between them. Germline assignment: CDR1 SNHLY and CDR2 FYNNEI. The CDR3 loop is CASSTGTGSNQPQHF. The DNA for the CDR3 is TGTGCCAGCAGTACCGGGACTGGGAGCAATCAGCCCCAGCATTTT.

The V call is TRBV20-1, the J call TRBJ2-5; D unresolved. Judging by the DNA end, TRBJ2-4 fits better; the J call may be wrong. There are 12 residues in the CDR3. Germline-derived CDR1 and CDR2 are DFQATT and SNEGSKA (reference sequence). CDR3 loop: CSAPIGENIQYF. The CDR3 DNA is TGCAGTGCCCCAATCGGAGAAAACATTCAGTACTTC.

The V gene is TRBV28, the J gene TRBJ2-1; TRBD2 matches at 11 bases. The CDR3 sequence is 16 residues long. Germline V gene lookup returns CDR1 MDHEN and CDR2 SYDVKM. The ends lost 4 bases at V and 7 bases at J; junction bases unmatched: 9. The CDR3 is CASSSYSGGAWNEQFF. The CDR3 DNA sequence: TGTGCCAGCAGTTCATATAGCGGGGGGGCCTGGAATGAGCAGTTCTTC.

The chain links TRBV20-1 to TRBJ1-4; no definite D call. Trimming cost V 0 bases and J 0 bases, with 11 bases left between them. Germline assignment: CDR1 DFQATT and CDR2 SNEGSKA (reference sequence). CDR3 length equals 16 residues. In DNA, the CDR3 is TGCAGTGCTAGAGATTTTGCAGAAGCAACTAATGAAAAACTGTTTTTT. This codes for CSARDFAEATNEKLFF.

The chain uses TRBV13 and TRBJ2-3, with D possibly TRBD2 on 6 matching bases. CDR1 is PRHDT and CDR2 is FYEKMQ in the germline V gene (reference sequence). CDR3 length equals 16 residues. Trimming took 5 bases from V and 5 from J, leaving 20 bases between them. The CDR3 nucleotides are TGTGCCAGCAGCCCCAGTGTTTCCGGGGGTGGAGATACGCAGTATTTT. It specifies CASSPSVSGGGDTQYF.

The CDR3: CASSQAGTGDTGELFF. The CDR3 bases are TGCGCCAGCAGCCAAGCCGGGACAGGGGACACCGGGGAGCTGTTTTTT. The J gene is TRBJ2-2, the V gene TRBV4-3, with 10 bases aligning to TRBD1. V shed 1 base, J shed 3 bases, and the junction held 2 bases outside the gene matches. The germline V gene has CDR1 LGHNA and CDR2 YSLEER. There are 16 residues in the CDR3.